This TCR beta chain was obtained from a study of cytomegalovirus exposure and HLA in healthy donors. The PCR was carried out with 60 Vbeta primers and 13 Jbeta primers. Libraries were prepared by immunoSEQ multiplex PCR; TCRdb keeps only in-frame clonotypes and omits some of them. The sample lists over 150,000 clones, approximately 80% occurring once. Comment on this clone: Its cognate antigen is unknown.

The germline V gene encodes CDR1 MNHNS and CDR2 SASEGT. V lost 4 bases to trimming and J lost 0 bases; unmatched junction nucleotides: 10. This CDR3 has 17 residues. Findings of the study overall: Several top significant clusters appeared, in a later analysis, to be linked to common viral pathogens. Researchers reportedly found TCR beta sequences accurately predicted most subjects' HLA-A and HLA-B alleles.

Sequencing used PBMCs. This clonotype originated in a man aged 25 to 40 in good health and CMV-seronegative. The chain combines TRBV6-1 with TRBJ2-5; the match to TRBD1 covers 8 bases. The CDR3 spells CASSVYRDRRYQETQYF. CDR3 nucleotides: TGTGCCAGCAGTGTGTACCGGGACAGGAGGTACCAAGAGACCCAGTACTTC.